The 23 T cell receptor beta chains reported below all come from one sample, sequenced in a study of long-term antiretroviral therapy in people with HIV. Researchers ran immunoSEQ v3.0 at survey level. Method: immunoSEQ multiplex PCR; TCRdb's copy keeps in-frame clones and lacks some. The table lists around 25,000 clones, about 88% of them singletons, with around 3.6% in the top ten. The sample consisted of unsorted PBMCs, taken 1.9 years after starting antiretroviral therapy. The receptors here all came from a young woman with HIV.

V is TRBV10-2 and J is TRBJ1-6; D may be TRBD1 (5 bases). Deletions cut 4 bases from V and 2 bases from J, with 9 bases between. The CDR3 spans 15 residues. Germline assignment: CDR1 WSHSY and CDR2 SAAADI. Here the CDR3 reads CASSAGSPYNSPLHF. For the CDR3, the DNA is TGCGCCAGCAGTGCAGGGAGCCCCTATAATTCACCCCTCCACTTT.

The chain employs TRBV18 and TRBJ2-1; 7 nucleotides agree with TRBD1. V shed 0 bases, J shed 6 bases, and the junction held 5 bases outside the gene matches. The CDR3 totals 15 residues. Looked up from germline, CDR1 is KGHSH and CDR2 is LQKENI. The CDR3 coding sequence is TGTGCCAGCTCACCACCGTGGGACAGAGCCAATGAGCAGTTCTTC. This gives the protein CASSPPWDRANEQFF. Supplemented by reference TRBV18 and TRBJ2-1, the full variable domain reads NAGVMQNPRHLVRRRGQEARLRCSPMKGHSHVYWYRQLPEEGLKFMVYLQKENIIDESGMPKERFSAEFPKEGPSILRIQQVVRGDSAAYFCASSPPWDRANEQFFGPGTRLTVL.

This chain joins TRBV2 and TRBJ1-3, with 8 bases aligning to TRBD1. This CDR3 comprises 14 residues. Per germline, CDR1 SNHLY and CDR2 FYNNEI. J lost 4 bases, V lost 7 bases, and 6 bases had no gene match. The CDR3 loop is CASTGQGDGNTIYF. CDR3 coding DNA: TGTGCCAGCACCGGACAGGGAGACGGAAACACCATATATTTT.

The V call is TRBV25-1, the J call TRBJ1-2, with 9 bases identical to TRBD1. With V trimmed by 7 bases and J by 7 bases, 7 bases remained unmatched. The CDR3 contains 13 residues. Germline V lookup: CDR1 MGHDK, CDR2 SYGVNS. The DNA for the CDR3 is TGTGCCAGCACATGGGGGACAGGGTTTGGCTACACCTTC. Protein: CASTWGTGFGYTF.

V and J are TRBV28 and TRBJ1-1; D perhaps matches TRBD1 (5 bases). Per germline, CDR1 MDHEN and CDR2 SYDVKM. The CDR3 covers 18 residues. V lost 6 bases and J lost 1, with 24 bases in between. In DNA form, the CDR3 reads TGTGCCAGCAGACAAATTCAGAGGTGGGACCAAGCGAACACTGAAGCTTTCTTT. Translation gives CASRQIQRWDQANTEAFF.

The V call is TRBV7-8, the J call TRBJ1-6; TRBD1 aligns across 7 bases. The CDR3 runs to 18 residues. Per the germline V gene, CDR1 is SGHVS and CDR2 is FQNEAQ. J was trimmed by 7 bases and V by 1 base; bases with no gene match: 13. This CDR3 is CASSLDPRQGEKNSPLHF. The DNA for the CDR3 is TGTGCCAGCAGCTTAGATCCCCGACAGGGCGAGAAGAATTCACCCCTCCACTTT.

The J gene is TRBJ2-1, the V gene TRBV7-9; D is undetermined. The V gene lost 3 bases and the J gene lost 4 bases, with 10 bases spanning the gap. The CDR3 is 14 residues long. Looked up from germline, CDR1 is SEHNR and CDR2 is FQNEAQ (reference sequence). CDR3 DNA: TGTGCCAGCAGCTTCCTAGGGCCATACAATGAGCAGTTCTTC. It is translated as CASSFLGPYNEQFF. Drawing the rest from reference TRBV7-9 and TRBJ2-1, the complete variable domain is DTGVSQNPRHKITKRGQNVTFRCDPISEHNRLYWYRQTLGQGPEFLTYFQNEAQLEKSRLLSDRFSAERPKGSFSTLEIQRTEQGDSAMYLCASSFLGPYNEQFFGPGTRLTVL.

V usage is TRBV5-4 and J usage is TRBJ1-1; the D is unclear. Germline V gives CDR1 SGHNT, CDR2 YYREEE (reference sequence). There are 14 residues in the CDR3. The V gene lost 4 bases and the J gene lost 8 bases, with 18 bases spanning the gap. The CDR3 loop is CASSPVDFPFEAFF. The CDR3 DNA sequence: TGTGCCAGCAGCCCAGTAGACTTCCCTTTCGAAGCTTTCTTT.

This clone has a single count. The V call is TRBV7-6, the J call TRBJ2-1; D not certain. The germline V and J ends were trimmed by 1 base and 8 bases, with 9 bases remaining between them. CDR3 length equals 13 residues. Germline V gene sequence: CDR1 SGHVS, CDR2 FNYEAQ. The CDR3 spells CASSLGPWYEQFF. In nucleotides, the CDR3 is TGTGCCAGCAGCTTAGGGCCTTGGTATGAGCAGTTCTTC.

The chain joins TRBV9 to TRBJ1-3; weak D call: TRBD1 (5 bases). The CDR3 loop spans 14 amino acids. The V and J ends lost 4 bases and 2 bases respectively, with 10 bases between them. Germline V gives CDR1 SGDLS, CDR2 YYNGEE. DNA of the CDR3: TGTGCCAGCAGCCTCGGGGGTACTGGAAACACCATATATTTT. Translating gives CASSLGGTGNTIYF.

The chain carries TRBV7-7 and TRBJ2-1, with D tentatively TRBD2 (6 bases). The CDR3 totals 17 residues. Germline V CDR1 and CDR2: SSHAT, FNYEAQ (reference sequence). V lost 6 bases to trimming and J lost 5 bases, with 23 bases between them. CDR3 in amino acids: CASSPAISGDVDNEQFF. The CDR3 region has the DNA TGTGCCAGCAGTCCCGCGATTAGCGGCGATGTCGACAATGAGCAGTTCTTC. The full variable domain, completed using reference TRBV7-7 and TRBJ2-1, is GAGVSQSPRYKVTKRGQDVTLRCDPISSHATLYWYQQALGQGPEFLTYFNYEAQPDKSGLPSDRFSAERPEGSISTLTIQRTEQRDSAMYRCASSPAISGDVDNEQFFGPGTRLTVL.

The J gene is TRBJ2-7, the V gene TRBV5-1, with D perhaps being TRBD1 or TRBD2 (7 bases each). V was cut by 4 bases and J by 2 bases, with 16 bases left in between. This CDR3 comprises 15 residues. Germline V gene data show CDR1 as SGHRS and CDR2 as YFSETQ. CDR3 DNA: TGCGCCAGCAGCGTTGCAGGGGGAGGGACCTACGAGCAGTACGTC. Translation gives CASSVAGGGTYEQYV.

In its sample, this clone was seen once. The gene calls are TRBV15 and TRBJ2-2; D possibly corresponds to TRBD1 (6 bases). The CDR3 spans 18 residues. Trimming pared 7 bases from V and 0 bases from J, leaving 21 bases between. CDR1 and CDR2 (germline): LNHNV, YYDKDF (reference sequence). The CDR3 sequence: CATISLFQGPANTGELFF. The CDR3 region has the DNA TGTGCCACCATCTCGTTGTTTCAGGGGCCTGCGAACACCGGGGAGCTGTTTTTT.

The rearrangement joins TRBV11-3 to TRBJ2-5; D is undetermined. Germline CDR1 is SGHNT and CDR2 is YENEEA. The V and J ends lost 4 bases and 2 bases respectively, with 5 bases between them. This CDR3 has 12 residues. The CDR3 protein is CASSSEQETQYF. CDR3 coding DNA: TGTGCCAGCAGCTCCGAACAAGAGACCCAGTACTTC.

This chain joins TRBV10-3 and TRBJ1-2; possibly TRBD1 for D (6 bases). The CDR3 contains 12 residues. V was shortened by 10 bases and J by 3 bases, with 12 bases between the two germline ends. The germline CDR1 and CDR2 sequences are ENHRY and SYGVKD. The CDR3 loop is CATSRQDYGYTF. As DNA, the CDR3 is TGTGCCACTTCCCGACAGGACTATGGCTACACCTTC.

The chain carries TRBV29-1 and TRBJ1-1, with D unclear. This CDR3 is 13 amino acids long. CDR1 and CDR2 from the germline V gene are SQVTM and ANQGSEA. Deletions cut 4 bases from V and 4 bases from J, with 13 bases between. CDR3 protein: CSVVWTSGTEAFF. CDR3 DNA: TGCAGCGTTGTATGGACTTCAGGCACTGAAGCTTTCTTT.

This clone was recorded only once. This chain joins TRBV6-5 and TRBJ2-5; 10 nucleotides align to TRBD1. Germline-derived CDR1 and CDR2 are MNHEY and SVGAGI. The CDR3 totals 15 residues. The ends lost 6 bases at V and 5 bases at J; junction bases unmatched: 9. Here the CDR3 DNA reads TGTGCCAGCAGGCCCTCGACAGGGGGCCGGGAGACCCAGTACTTC. Its protein is CASRPSTGGRETQYF.

This sequence joins TRBV29-1 and TRBJ2-7, with 7 bases that match TRBD1. The CDR3 extends over 14 amino acids. The trim removed 2 bases at V and 2 bases at J, leaving 6 bases unmatched. Germline V CDR1 and CDR2: SQVTM, ANQGSEA. CDR3 loop: CSVEWQGDTYEQYF. CDR3 DNA sequence: TGCAGCGTTGAATGGCAGGGGGACACCTACGAGCAGTACTTC.

V usage is TRBV5-1 and J usage is TRBJ2-3; the match to TRBD2 covers 10 bases. The length of the CDR3 is 16 residues. V gave up 4 bases and J gave up 4 bases; unmatched junction bases: 9. Germline CDR1 is SGHRS and CDR2 is YFSETQ. The CDR3 DNA reads TGCGCCAGCAGCACGGAGCGGGGGGGCCACCCAGATACGCAGTATTTT. It is translated as CASSTERGGHPDTQYF.

V is TRBV27 and J is TRBJ2-4, with D perhaps TRBD2 (6 bases). Per the germline V gene, CDR1 is MNHEY and CDR2 is SMNVEV (reference sequence). This CDR3 spans 15 amino acids. V lost 0 bases to trimming and J lost 10 bases, with 16 bases between them. The CDR3 region has the DNA TGTGCCAGCAGTTTATCTGGACTACAGGATGGGATTCAGTACTTC. Its protein product is CASSLSGLQDGIQYF.

V and J are TRBV11-2 and TRBJ1-5; D is unresolved. CDR1 and CDR2 from the germline V gene are SGHAT and FQNNGV. V gave up 5 bases and J gave up 2 bases, with 10 bases separating them. The CDR3 has 14 residues. As DNA, the CDR3 is TGTGCCAGCAGCGACGGGCCCGGCAATCAGCCCCAGCATTTT. This gives the protein CASSDGPGNQPQHF.

The CDR3, as DNA: TGTGCCACCACCGGCTGGGAGACTGCCTGGTCCTACGAGCAGTACTTC. Translation gives CATTGWETAWSYEQYF. The genes are TRBV15 and TRBJ2-7, with a weak D call TRBD2 (5 bases). The CDR3 is 16 amino acids. V lost 7 bases to trimming and J lost 1 base, with 20 bases between them. In germline, CDR1 is LNHNV, CDR2 YYDKDF (reference sequence).

CDR3 DNA: TGCGCCACCTTTGGGCCCCAAGAGACCCAGTACTTC. As protein: CATFGPQETQYF. The chain has TRBV10-2 and TRBJ2-5; no definite D call. The V gene lost 10 bases and the J gene lost 1 base, with 10 bases spanning the gap. CDR3 length: 12 amino acids. CDR1 is WSHSY and CDR2 is SAAADI in the germline V gene.